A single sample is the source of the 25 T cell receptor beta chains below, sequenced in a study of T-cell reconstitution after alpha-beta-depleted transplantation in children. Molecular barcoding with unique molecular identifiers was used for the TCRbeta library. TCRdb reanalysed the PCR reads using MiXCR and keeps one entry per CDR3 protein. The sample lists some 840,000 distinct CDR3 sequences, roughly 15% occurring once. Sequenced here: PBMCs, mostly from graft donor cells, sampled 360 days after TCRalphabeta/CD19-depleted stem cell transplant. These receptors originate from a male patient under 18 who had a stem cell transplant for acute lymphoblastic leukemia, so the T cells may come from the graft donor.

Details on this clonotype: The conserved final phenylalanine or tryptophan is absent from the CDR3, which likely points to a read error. CDR3 DNA: TGTGCCAGCAGCCAAAGGGCCAGCGGGAACTCCTACGAGCAGTACTGC. It encodes CASSQRASGNSYEQYC. The chain carries TRBV3-1 and TRBJ2-7; 7 bases line up with TRBD2. The V and J ends lost 2 bases and 0 bases, in that order; junction bases with no gene match: 7. Germline V lookup: CDR1 LGHDT, CDR2 YNNKEL (reference sequence). This CDR3 contains 16 residues.

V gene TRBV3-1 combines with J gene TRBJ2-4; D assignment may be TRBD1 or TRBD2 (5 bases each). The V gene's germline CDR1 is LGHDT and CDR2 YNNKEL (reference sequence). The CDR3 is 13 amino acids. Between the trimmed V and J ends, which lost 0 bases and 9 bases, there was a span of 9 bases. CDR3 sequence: CASSQDRGRIQYF. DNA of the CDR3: TGTGCCAGCAGCCAAGATCGGGGACGCATTCAGTACTTC.

CDR3 region: CSAQLAGGPDTQYF. CDR3 nucleotides: TGCAGTGCTCAACTAGCGGGAGGGCCAGATACGCAGTATTTT. V and J are TRBV20-1 and TRBJ2-3; 13 bases fit TRBD2. Germline V gene lookup returns CDR1 DFQATT and CDR2 SNEGSKA (reference sequence). CDR3 size: 14 residues. Trimming at V came to 5 bases and at J to 4 bases, leaving 3 bases not matched to a gene.

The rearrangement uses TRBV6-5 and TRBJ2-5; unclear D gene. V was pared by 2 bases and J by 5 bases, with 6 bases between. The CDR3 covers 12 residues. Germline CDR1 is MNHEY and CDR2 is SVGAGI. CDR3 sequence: CASSYPWETQYF. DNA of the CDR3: TGTGCCAGCAGTTACCCTTGGGAGACCCAGTACTTC.

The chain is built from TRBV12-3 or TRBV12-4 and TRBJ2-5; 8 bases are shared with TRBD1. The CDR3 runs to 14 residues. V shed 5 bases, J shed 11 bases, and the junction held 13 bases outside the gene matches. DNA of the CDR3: TGTGCCAGCAGTCCCCCCGGGACAGGTTCCCCGCAGTACTTC. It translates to CASSPPGTGSPQYF.

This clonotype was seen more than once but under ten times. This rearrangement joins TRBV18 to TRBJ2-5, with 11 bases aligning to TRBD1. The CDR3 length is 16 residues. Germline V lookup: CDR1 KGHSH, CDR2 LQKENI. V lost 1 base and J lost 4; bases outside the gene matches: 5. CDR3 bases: TGTGCCAGCTCACCACTGGAGGGGACAGGGGGAGAGACCCAGTACTTC. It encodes CASSPLEGTGGETQYF.

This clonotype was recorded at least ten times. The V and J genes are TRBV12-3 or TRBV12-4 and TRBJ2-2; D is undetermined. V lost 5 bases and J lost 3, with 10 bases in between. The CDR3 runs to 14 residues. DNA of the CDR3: TGTGCCAGCAGTAAGGACCGTCACACCGGGGAGCTGTTTTTT. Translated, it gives CASSKDRHTGELFF.

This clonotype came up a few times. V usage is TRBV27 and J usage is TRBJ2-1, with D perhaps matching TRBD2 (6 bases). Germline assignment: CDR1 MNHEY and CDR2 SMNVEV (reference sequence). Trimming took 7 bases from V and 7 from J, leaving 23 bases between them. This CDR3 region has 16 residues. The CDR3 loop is CASTSIRGLGINEQFF. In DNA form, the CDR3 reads TGTGCCAGCACCTCCATACGGGGGTTGGGGATTAATGAGCAGTTCTTC.

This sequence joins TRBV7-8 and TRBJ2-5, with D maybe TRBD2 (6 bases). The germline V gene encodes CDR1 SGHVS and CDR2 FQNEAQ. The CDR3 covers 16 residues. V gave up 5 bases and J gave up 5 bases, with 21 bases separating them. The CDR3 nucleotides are TGTGCCAGCAGCGTCGGGACTGCCCAAAATAGGGAGACCCAGTACTTC. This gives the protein CASSVGTAQNRETQYF.

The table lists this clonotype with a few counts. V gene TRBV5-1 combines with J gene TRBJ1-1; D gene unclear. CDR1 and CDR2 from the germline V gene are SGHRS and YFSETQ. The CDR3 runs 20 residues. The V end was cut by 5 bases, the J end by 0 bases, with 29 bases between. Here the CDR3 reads CASRTPTRAPNKDMNTEAFF. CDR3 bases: TGCGCCAGCAGAACGCCTACCCGGGCCCCTAACAAGGATATGAACACTGAAGCTTTCTTT.

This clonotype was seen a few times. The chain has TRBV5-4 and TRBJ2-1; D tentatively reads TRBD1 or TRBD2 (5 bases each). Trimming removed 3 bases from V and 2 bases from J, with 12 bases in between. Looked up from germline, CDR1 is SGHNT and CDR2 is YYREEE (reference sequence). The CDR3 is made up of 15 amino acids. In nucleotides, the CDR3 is TGTGCCAGCAGCTCTCAGGGAGCCCCCTACAATGAGCAGTTCTTC. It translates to CASSSQGAPYNEQFF.

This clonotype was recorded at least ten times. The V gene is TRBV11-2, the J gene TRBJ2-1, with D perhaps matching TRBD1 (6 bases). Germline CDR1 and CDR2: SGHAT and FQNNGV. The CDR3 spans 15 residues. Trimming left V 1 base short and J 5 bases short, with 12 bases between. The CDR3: CASSLVGAANNEQFF. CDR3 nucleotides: TGTGCCAGCAGCTTAGTGGGGGCTGCAAACAATGAGCAGTTCTTC.

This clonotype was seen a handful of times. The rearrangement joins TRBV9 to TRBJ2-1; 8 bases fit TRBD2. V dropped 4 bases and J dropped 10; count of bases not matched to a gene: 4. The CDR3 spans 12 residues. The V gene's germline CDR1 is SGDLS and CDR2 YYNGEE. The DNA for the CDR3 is TGTGCCAGCAGCCGATCGGGAGGGGAGCAGTTCTTC. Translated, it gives CASSRSGGEQFF.

This chain's CDR3 is CASSFARAGTKNIQYF. In DNA, the CDR3 is TGTGCCAGCAGTTTCGCAAGGGCAGGGACCAAAAACATTCAGTACTTC. V and J are TRBV28 and TRBJ2-4; perhaps TRBD1 as D (5 bases). The CDR3 is 16 amino acids. Trimming pared 3 bases from V and 2 bases from J, leaving 14 bases between. In germline, CDR1 is MDHEN, CDR2 SYDVKM.

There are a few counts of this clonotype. CDR3 sequence: CASSVVWTGGNEQFF. The DNA of the CDR3 is TGTGCCAGCAGCGTAGTCTGGACAGGGGGCAATGAGCAGTTCTTC. V usage is TRBV9 and J usage is TRBJ2-1, with TRBD1 matching over 10 bases. CDR3 size: 15 residues. Germline trimming cut 0 bases from V and 6 bases from J; bases unmatched to any gene: 3. The germline V gene has CDR1 SGDLS and CDR2 YYNGEE.

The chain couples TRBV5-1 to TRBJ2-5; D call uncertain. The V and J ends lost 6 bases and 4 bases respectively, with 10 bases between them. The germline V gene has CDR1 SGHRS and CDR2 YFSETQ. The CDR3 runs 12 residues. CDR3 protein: CASKVTAETQYF. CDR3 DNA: TGCGCCAGCAAGGTGACGGCAGAGACCCAGTACTTC.

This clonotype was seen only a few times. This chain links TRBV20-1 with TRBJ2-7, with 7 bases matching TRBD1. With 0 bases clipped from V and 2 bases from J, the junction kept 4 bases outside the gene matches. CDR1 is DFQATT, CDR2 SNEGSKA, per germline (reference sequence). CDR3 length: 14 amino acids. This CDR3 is CSARDFDRAYEQYF. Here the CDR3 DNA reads TGCAGTGCTAGAGATTTCGACAGGGCCTACGAGCAGTACTTC.

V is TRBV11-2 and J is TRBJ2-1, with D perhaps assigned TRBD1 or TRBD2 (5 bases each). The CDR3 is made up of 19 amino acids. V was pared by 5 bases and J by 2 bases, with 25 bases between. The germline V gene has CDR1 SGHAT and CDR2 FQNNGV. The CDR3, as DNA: TGTGCCAGCAGCCCCCCACGGGGCCGCAACCTCTTCGCCTACAATGAGCAGTTCTTC. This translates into CASSPPRGRNLFAYNEQFF.

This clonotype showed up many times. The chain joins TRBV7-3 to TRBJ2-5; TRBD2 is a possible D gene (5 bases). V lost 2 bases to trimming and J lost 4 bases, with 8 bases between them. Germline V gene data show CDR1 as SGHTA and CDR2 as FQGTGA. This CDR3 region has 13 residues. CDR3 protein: CASSLVRVETQYF. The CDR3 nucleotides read TGTGCCAGCAGCTTAGTGAGGGTAGAGACCCAGTACTTC.

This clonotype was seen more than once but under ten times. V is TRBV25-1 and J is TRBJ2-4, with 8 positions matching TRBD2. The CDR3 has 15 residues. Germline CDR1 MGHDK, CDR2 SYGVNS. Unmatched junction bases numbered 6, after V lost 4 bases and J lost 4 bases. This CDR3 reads CASSATGGSKNIQYF. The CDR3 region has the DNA TGTGCCAGCAGTGCCACGGGGGGGAGTAAAAACATTCAGTACTTC.

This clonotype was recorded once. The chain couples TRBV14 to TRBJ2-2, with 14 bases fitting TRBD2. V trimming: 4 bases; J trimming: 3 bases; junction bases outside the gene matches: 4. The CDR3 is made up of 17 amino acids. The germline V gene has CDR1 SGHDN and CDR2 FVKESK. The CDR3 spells CASSRLAGGIYTGELFF. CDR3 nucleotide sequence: TGTGCCAGCAGCCGACTAGCGGGAGGGATCTACACCGGGGAGCTGTTTTTT.

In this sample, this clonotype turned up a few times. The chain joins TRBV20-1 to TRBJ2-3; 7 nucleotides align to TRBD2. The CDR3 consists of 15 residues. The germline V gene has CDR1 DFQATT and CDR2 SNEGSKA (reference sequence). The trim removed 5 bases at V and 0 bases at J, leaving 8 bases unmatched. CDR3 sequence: CSAQDLGGSTDTQYF. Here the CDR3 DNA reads TGCAGTGCTCAAGACCTGGGAGGGAGCACAGATACGCAGTATTTT.

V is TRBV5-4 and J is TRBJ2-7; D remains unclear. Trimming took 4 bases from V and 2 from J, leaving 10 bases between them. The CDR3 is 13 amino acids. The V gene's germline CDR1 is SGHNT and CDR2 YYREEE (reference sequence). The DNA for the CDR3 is TGTGCCAGCAGCCCTGTGGGTACCTACGAGCAGTACTTC. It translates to CASSPVGTYEQYF.

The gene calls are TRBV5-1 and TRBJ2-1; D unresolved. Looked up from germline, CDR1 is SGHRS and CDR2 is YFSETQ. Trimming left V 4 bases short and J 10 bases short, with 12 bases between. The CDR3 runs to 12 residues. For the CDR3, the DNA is TGCGCCAGCAGCACCAATCAACAGGAGCAGTTCTTC. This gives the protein CASSTNQQEQFF.

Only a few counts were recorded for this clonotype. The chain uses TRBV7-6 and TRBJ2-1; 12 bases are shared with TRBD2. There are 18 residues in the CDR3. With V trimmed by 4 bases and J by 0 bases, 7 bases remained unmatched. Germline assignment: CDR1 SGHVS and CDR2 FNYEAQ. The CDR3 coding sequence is TGTGCCAGCAGCTCGCTAGCGGGAGGGCCGAGCTCCTACAATGAGCAGTTCTTC. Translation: CASSSLAGGPSSYNEQFF.